The clone carrying this TCR beta chain turned up a few times. Antigen: not known. The sample comes from a study of identical twins. Study-wide results and caveats: Insertions were fewer in abundant cord blood beta clonotypes, whereas memory repertoires showed none of this pattern.

Unique molecular identifiers were present on the cDNA, which also gained a universal primer site by template switching. TCRdb reprocessed the 5' RACE reads via MiXCR and lists one record per CDR3 protein. Among under 900,000 distinct CDR3 sequences listed, 9% to 15% were seen once. The CDR3 consists of 15 residues. Unmatched junction bases numbered 8, after V lost 6 bases and J lost 3 bases. This sample was shared with a second study, whose subject was yellow fever vaccine responses in identical twins.

The chain is built from TRBV12-3 or TRBV12-4 and TRBJ1-5; 7 positions agree with TRBD1. The TCR originated in a woman between 18 and 29 years old in good health. The sequenced material came from PBMCs. This CDR3 is CASRRDSSDNQPQHF. CDR3 bases: TGTGCCAGCAGACGGGACAGTTCCGACAATCAGCCCCAGCATTTT.